The text below deals with one TCR beta chain. The entry originates in a study of shared clonotypes between healthy human individuals. The CDR3 spans 15 residues. CDR1 LGHNA and CDR2 YNFKEQ come from the germline V gene. V lost 4 bases and J 3 bases, leaving 15 bases between the germline ends. Clones were sequenced by immunoSEQ multiplex PCR, and TCRdb holds only the in-frame ones, with some missing. This sample has about 610,000 clones, with less than 98% found just once. The sequenced sample consisted of naive CD4+ T cells sorted from blood. Specified subset: CD45RA+ positively selected. This sequence was found in a woman in her twenties or thirties in good health. The V gene is TRBV4-2, the J gene TRBJ1-1, with a possible D match to TRBD1 (6 bases). For the CDR3, the DNA is TGTGCCAGCAGCCCCGATAACAGGGTTGACACTGAAGCTTTCTTT. Encoded protein: CASSPDNRVDTEAFF.